This T cell receptor (beta chain) was identified during a study of vaccination effects on CD4 cells after COVID-19. To note about this clone: Antigen specificity is unknown.

CDR1 is SGHTA and CDR2 is FQGTGA in the germline V gene. J lost 7 bases, V lost 8 bases, and 14 bases had no gene match. The CDR3 contains 15 residues. Antigen-specific CD4+ T cells were first expanded with viral peptide pools by the ViraFEST assay and only then sequenced. When nine to ten days of culture had elapsed, CD4+ T cells were isolated. Vaccine recipients lacked prior SARS-CoV-2 infection and had negative nucleocapsid antibodies. Generated by immunoSEQ multiplex PCR, the TCRdb table keeps only in-frame clones and is missing some. The data show about 73,000 clones, with about 78% seen just once and roughly a tenth held by the top ten.

The rearrangement links TRBV7-3 to TRBJ2-3, with TRBD1 matching 8 bases. The sequencing used CD4+ T cells from PBMCs cultured with SARS-CoV-2 spike peptides, collected before COVID-19 vaccination. The receptor's source is a human donor who received a COVID-19 vaccine. Here the CDR3 DNA reads TGTGCCAGCTCAAGAGAGGCAGGGGGCATTAATACGCAGTATTTT. Translated, it gives CASSREAGGINTQYF.